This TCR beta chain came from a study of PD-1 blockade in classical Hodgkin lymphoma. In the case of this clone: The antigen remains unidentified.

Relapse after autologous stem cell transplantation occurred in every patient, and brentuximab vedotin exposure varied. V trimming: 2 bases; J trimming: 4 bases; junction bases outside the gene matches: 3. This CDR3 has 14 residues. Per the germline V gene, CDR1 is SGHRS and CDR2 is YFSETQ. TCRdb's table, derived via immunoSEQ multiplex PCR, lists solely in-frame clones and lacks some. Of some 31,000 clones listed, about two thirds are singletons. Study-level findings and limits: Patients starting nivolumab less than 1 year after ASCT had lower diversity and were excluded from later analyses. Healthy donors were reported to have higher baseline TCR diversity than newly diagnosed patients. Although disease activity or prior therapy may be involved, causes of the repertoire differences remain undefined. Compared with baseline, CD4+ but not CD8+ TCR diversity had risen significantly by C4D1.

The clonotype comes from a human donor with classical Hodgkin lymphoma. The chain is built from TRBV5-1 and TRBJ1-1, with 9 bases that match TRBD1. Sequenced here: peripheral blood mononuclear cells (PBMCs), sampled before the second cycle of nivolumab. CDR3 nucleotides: TGCGCCAGCAGCTTACAGGGGGCGTCCACTGAAGCTTTCTTT. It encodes CASSLQGASTEAFF.